Each of the 20 T cell receptor beta chains below was sequenced from the same sample in a study of blood T cell repertoires in COVID-19. Clones were read by immunoSEQ multiplex PCR, and TCRdb kept only the in-frame ones, dropping some. The sample shows tens of thousands of clones, 85% to 90% of them seen only once. Sequencing was performed on peripheral blood. These receptors were taken from a man aged 50 to 60 with active COVID-19.

The chain joins TRBV4-3 to TRBJ2-1, with 9 nucleotides matching TRBD1. Germline V gives CDR1 LGHNA, CDR2 YSLEER. The CDR3 sequence is 16 residues long. Unmatched junction bases numbered 12, after V lost 3 bases and J lost 9 bases. In DNA, the CDR3 is TGCGCCAGCAGCCAGTCCGTACAGGGGGCGCGGGTTGAGCAGTTCTTC. Its protein is CASSQSVQGARVEQFF.

The J gene is TRBJ1-4, the V gene TRBV5-6, with 7 bases that match TRBD1. Germline lookup yields CDR1 SGHDT and CDR2 YYEEEE. V gave up 5 bases and J gave up 5 bases; unmatched junction bases: 9. The length of the CDR3 is 15 residues. The CDR3 sequence is CASSSAGTVNEKLFF. The CDR3 region has the DNA TGTGCCAGCAGTTCTGCCGGGACAGTCAATGAAAAACTGTTTTTT.

The CDR3 sequence: CASSYAGIGLNQPQHF. The CDR3 DNA sequence: TGTGCCAGTAGTTACGCGGGTATAGGTCTCAATCAGCCCCAGCATTTT. The chain combines TRBV19 with TRBJ1-5; unclear D gene. CDR3 length: 16 amino acids. Germline CDR1 LNHDA, CDR2 SQIVND (reference sequence). V was clipped by 5 bases and J by 3 bases, with 17 bases between them. The entire variable domain, with the rest obtained from reference TRBV19 and TRBJ1-5, is as follows: DGGITQSPKYLFRKEGQNVTLSCEQNLNHDAMYWYRQDPGQGLRLIYYSQIVNDFQKGDIAEGYSVSREKKESFPLTVTSAQKNPTAFYLCASSYAGIGLNQPQHFGDGTRLSIL.

The rearrangement uses TRBV5-6 and TRBJ1-4; tentative D call: TRBD1 (5 bases). The CDR3 contains 15 residues. V was shortened by 2 bases and J by 8 bases, with 16 bases between the two germline ends. The V gene's germline CDR1 is SGHDT and CDR2 YYEEEE. The CDR3 is CASSFGEARGEKLFF. The CDR3 DNA follows: TGTGCCAGCAGCTTCGGGGAGGCCCGGGGGGAAAAACTGTTTTTT.

This chain uses TRBV14 with TRBJ1-6, with D hard to call. The length of the CDR3 is 13 residues. Trimming pared 1 base from V and 10 bases from J, leaving 8 bases between. The germline CDR1 and CDR2 sequences are SGHDN and FVKESK. This CDR3 reads CASSQAGQSPLHF. DNA of the CDR3: TGTGCCAGCAGCCAAGCGGGTCAGTCACCCCTCCACTTT.

The table lists this clone with a count of one. CDR3 bases: TGTGCCAGCGGAGACAGGGCCACAGATACGCAGTATTTT. It is translated as CASGDRATDTQYF. The chain uses TRBV12-3 or TRBV12-4 and TRBJ2-3; 7 nucleotides agree with TRBD1. The CDR3 length is 13 residues. V lost 8 bases, J lost 2 bases, and 4 bases stayed unmatched.

This chain links TRBV5-5 with TRBJ2-1; no firm D call. V lost 2 bases and J 13 bases, leaving 13 bases between the germline ends. Germline assignment: CDR1 SGHKS and CDR2 YYEKEE (reference sequence). This CDR3 has 12 amino acids. CDR3: CASSFRGSHQFF. The CDR3, as DNA: TGTGCCAGCAGCTTTAGAGGTTCCCATCAGTTCTTC.

In its sample, this clone was seen once. A read error may account for a junction end that differs from germline. Other nucleotide sequences in the sample specify the same CDR3. J is TRBJ2-7 and V is TRBV2; 9 bases are a match to TRBD1. The length of the CDR3 is 15 residues. The germline CDR1 and CDR2 sequences are SNHLY and FYNNEI. CDR3 sequence reads: CASSEGQGRAYEQYF. In DNA, the CDR3 is TGCGCCAGCAGTGAGGGACAGGGTAGGGCCTACGAGCAGTACTTC.

The chain employs TRBV5-4 and TRBJ2-3, with a possible D match to TRBD2 (5 bases). The CDR3 totals 14 residues. Germline V gives CDR1 SGHNT, CDR2 YYREEE (reference sequence). The germline V and J ends were trimmed by 6 bases and 2 bases, with 13 bases remaining between them. The chain's CDR3 is CASTKDSLTDTQYF. CDR3 bases: TGTGCCAGCACTAAGGACTCCCTCACAGATACGCAGTATTTT.

This chain links TRBV6-2 or TRBV6-3 with TRBJ2-1; TRBD2 might be the D (6 bases). From germline, CDR1 is MNHEY and CDR2 SVGEGT. The CDR3 sequence is 12 residues long. V was pared by 6 bases and J by 8 bases, with 11 bases between. The DNA for the CDR3 is TGTGCCAGCAGCGCGACTAGATATGAGCAGTTCTTC. Encoded protein: CASSATRYEQFF.

The chain links TRBV9 to TRBJ2-1; 10 bases are shared with TRBD2. The CDR3 has 16 residues. Trimming took 0 bases from V and 6 from J; bases not matched to a gene: 6. CDR1 is SGDLS and CDR2 is YYNGEE in the germline V gene. As DNA, the CDR3 is TGTGCCAGCAGCGTAGAACTAGCGGGAAACCCCAATGAGCAGTTCTTC. Its protein product is CASSVELAGNPNEQFF.

The J gene is TRBJ2-6, the V gene TRBV5-5, with 7 bases that match TRBD1. In germline, CDR1 is SGHKS, CDR2 YYEKEE (reference sequence). This CDR3 region has 16 residues. V was pared by 4 bases and J by 4 bases, with 8 bases of the junction left unmatched. CDR3 amino acids: CASSPQGVGGANVLTF. The CDR3 nucleotides read TGTGCCAGCAGCCCCCAGGGGGTGGGCGGGGCCAACGTCCTGACTTTC.

This clone has a single count. The genes are TRBV30 and TRBJ2-5; 10 nucleotides agree with TRBD1. This CDR3 is built from 16 residues. Germline CDR1 and CDR2: GTSNPN and SVGIG (reference sequence). The V segment lost 2 bases and the J segment 5 bases; nucleotides outside the gene matches: 11. DNA of the CDR3: TGTGCCTGGAGTACCGGGGGACAGGGGAAGCGGGAGACCCAGTACTTC. Translating it yields CAWSTGGQGKRETQYF.

The gene calls are TRBV18 and TRBJ1-1; D is unresolved. The CDR3 loop spans 15 amino acids. The V end lost 1 base, the J end lost 3 bases, and 12 bases lay between the germline ends. Germline loops: CDR1 KGHSH, CDR2 LQKENI. The CDR3 protein is CASSPQKQMDTEAFF. DNA of the CDR3: TGTGCCAGCTCACCACAGAAACAGATGGACACTGAAGCTTTCTTT.

This chain joins TRBV3-1 (or the pseudogene TRBV3-2) and TRBJ2-5, with 8 bases fitting TRBD1. V lost 6 bases, J lost 1 base, and 13 bases stayed unmatched. From germline, CDR1 is LGHDT and CDR2 YNNKEL (reference sequence). CDR3 size: 17 residues. The CDR3 loop reads CASRHTGTGTIQETQYF. The CDR3 DNA sequence: TGTGCCAGCAGACACACCGGGACAGGCACGATCCAAGAGACCCAGTACTTC.

The CDR3 loop reads CASRPTQGAVGGYTF. CDR3 coding DNA: TGTGCCAGCAGACCGACACAGGGGGCAGTAGGTGGCTACACCTTC. The chain combines TRBV3-1 (or the pseudogene TRBV3-2) with TRBJ1-2; TRBD1 agrees at 9 bases. This CDR3 contains 15 residues. Germline CDR1 reads LGHDT; CDR2 reads YNNKEL (reference sequence). Losses at the gene ends were 6 bases for V and 7 bases for J; bases not matched to a gene: 12.

This chain uses TRBV2 with TRBJ2-5, with D perhaps matching TRBD1 (6 bases). V was shortened by 5 bases and J by 10 bases, with 17 bases between the two germline ends. Germline CDR1 is SNHLY and CDR2 is FYNNEI. CDR3 length equals 13 residues. CDR3 amino acids: CASSPADRMCQYF. The CDR3 nucleotides are TGTGCCAGCAGTCCAGCCGACAGGATGTGCCAGTACTTC.

The gene calls are TRBV7-2 and TRBJ2-4; 9 bases fit TRBD1. The ends lost 5 bases at V and 1 base at J; junction bases unmatched: 9. Germline-derived CDR1 and CDR2 are SGHTA and FQGNSA. The CDR3 loop spans 17 amino acids. Here the CDR3 DNA reads TGTGCCAGCAGCGCCGGGACAGGGTCATGGGCCAAAAACATTCAGTACTTC. Protein: CASSAGTGSWAKNIQYF. Based on the CDR3 plus reference TRBV7-2 and TRBJ2-4, the full variable domain is GAGVSQSPSNKVTEKGKDVELRCDPISGHTALYWYRQSLGQGLEFLIYFQGNSAPDKSGLPSDRFSAERTGGSVSTLTIQRTQQEDSAVYLCASSAGTGSWAKNIQYFGAGTRLSVL.

This rearrangement joins TRBV7-2 to TRBJ2-2; 10 bases are a match to TRBD2. Trimming took 5 bases from V and 3 from J; bases not matched to a gene: 3. Germline V gives CDR1 SGHTA, CDR2 FQGNSA. The CDR3 totals 15 residues. The CDR3 spells CASSPLAGDTGELFF. The CDR3 bases are TGTGCCAGCAGCCCCCTAGCGGGGGACACCGGGGAGCTGTTTTTT.

V gene TRBV18 combines with J gene TRBJ2-7; D may be TRBD2 (6 bases). Trimming cost V 3 bases and J 9 bases, with 18 bases left between them. This CDR3 spans 14 amino acids. CDR1 is KGHSH and CDR2 is LQKENI in the germline V gene. The CDR3 nucleotides are TGTGCCAGCTCACCCGGACAAGGTGTCGGGGGGCAGTACTTC. Translated, it gives CASSPGQGVGGQYF.